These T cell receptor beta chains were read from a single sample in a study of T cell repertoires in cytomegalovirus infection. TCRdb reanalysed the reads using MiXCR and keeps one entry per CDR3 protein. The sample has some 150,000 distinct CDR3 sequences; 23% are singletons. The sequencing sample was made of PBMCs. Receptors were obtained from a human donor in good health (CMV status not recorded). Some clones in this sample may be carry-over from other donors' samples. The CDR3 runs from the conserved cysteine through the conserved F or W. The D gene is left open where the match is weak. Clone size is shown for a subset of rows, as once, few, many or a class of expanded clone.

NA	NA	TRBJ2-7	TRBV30	TGTGCCTGGGGGGGGCCGGCAGATCAATCCTACGAGCAGTACTTC	CAWGGPADQSYEQYF
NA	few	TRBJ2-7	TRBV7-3	TGTGCCAGCAGCTTAAGTCCAGTGACCTCCTACGAGCAGTACTTC	CASSLSPVTSYEQYF
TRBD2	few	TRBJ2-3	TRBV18	TGTGCCAGCTCCGGGACTAGCGGGAGGCCTAGCACAGATACGCAGTATTTT	CASSGTSGRPSTDTQYF
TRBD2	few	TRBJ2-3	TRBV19	TGTGCCACCCAACTCGGGACTAGCGGCACAGATACGCAGTATTTT	CATQLGTSGTDTQYF
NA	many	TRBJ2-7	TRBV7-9	TGTGCCAGCAGCTTAAATAGCTACGAGCAGTACTTC	CASSLNSYEQYF
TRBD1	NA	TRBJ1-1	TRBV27	TGTGCCAGCAGTTCCCGACAGGGGCTTTCGAACACTGAAGCTTTCTTT	CASSSRQGLSNTEAFF
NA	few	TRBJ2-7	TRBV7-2	TGTGCCAGCAGCTTAGGCCCCCCCTTCGGGAACTCTAAATCCTACGAGCAGTACTTC	CASSLGPPFGNSKSYEQYF
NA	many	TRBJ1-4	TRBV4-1	TGCGCCAGCAGCCAAGAATCGAGTCTCTTATTCGCAGGGACCAATGAAAAACTGTTTTTT	CASSQESSLLFAGTNEKLFF
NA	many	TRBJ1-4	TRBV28	TGTGCCAGCAGGACCCACCAACAGGCTGCAACTAATGAAAAACTGTTTTTT	CASRTHQQAATNEKLFF
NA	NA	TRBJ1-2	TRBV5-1	TGCGCCAGCACGCCCGAGGGAAACTATGGCTACACCTTC	CASTPEGNYGYTF
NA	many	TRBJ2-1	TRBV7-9	TGTGCCAGCAGCTTAGGGGGTCCAGGCCATTCCTACAATGAGCAGTTCTTC	CASSLGGPGHSYNEQFF
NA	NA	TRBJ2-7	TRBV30	TGTGCCTGGAGCGGCAACCGGGACACCCGCTACGAGCAGTACTTC	CAWSGNRDTRYEQYF
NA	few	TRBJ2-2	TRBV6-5	TGTGCCAGCAGCAGGGTGTGGGACACCGGGGAGCTGTTTTTT	CASSRVWDTGELFF
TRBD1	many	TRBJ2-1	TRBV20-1	TGCAGTGCTAGAGGGACAGGTGTATCGAATGAGCAGTTCTTC	CSARGTGVSNEQFF
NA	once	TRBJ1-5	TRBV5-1	TGCGCCAGCAGCTTGGAATCCAGGAATCAGCCCCAGCATTTT	CASSLESRNQPQHF
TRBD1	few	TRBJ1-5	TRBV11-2	TGTGCCAGCAGCTTAGATGGACAGGGAAGGGCTCAGCCCCAGCATTTT	CASSLDGQGRAQPQHF
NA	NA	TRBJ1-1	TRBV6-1	TGTGCCAGCAGTGCCACGGGGACCACTGAAGCTTTCTTT	CASSATGTTEAFF
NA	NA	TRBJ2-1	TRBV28	TGTGCCAGCAGTTTAAGTTTTCAGGGATGCTACAATGAGCAGTTCTTC	CASSLSFQGCYNEQFF
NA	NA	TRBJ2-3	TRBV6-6	TGTGCCAGCAGTTACTCTGTTGGCGGCACAGATACGCAGTATTTT	CASSYSVGGTDTQYF
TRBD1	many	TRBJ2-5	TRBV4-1	TGCGCCAGCAGCCCGGGACAGGCCAAAGAGACCCAGTACTTC	CASSPGQAKETQYF
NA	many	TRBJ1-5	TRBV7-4	TGTGCCAGCAGAATGGGGCTCCGTCAGCCCCAGCATTTT	CASRMGLRQPQHF
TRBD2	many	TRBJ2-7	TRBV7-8	TGTGCCAGCAGCCCCTCCCTAGCGGGAGGGATGAGCTCCTACGAGCAGTACTTC	CASSPSLAGGMSSYEQYF
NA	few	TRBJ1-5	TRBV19	TGTGCCAGTTTTAATGGGAGGGATCAGCCCCAGCATTTT	CASFNGRDQPQHF
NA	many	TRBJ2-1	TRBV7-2	TGTGCCAGCAGCTTAGGCCCGGCCCACGGCTACAATGAGCAGTTCTTC	CASSLGPAHGYNEQFF
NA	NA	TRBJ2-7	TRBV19	TGTGCCAGTAGTACATCGTACACTGTCTCCTACGAGCAGTACTTC	CASSTSYTVSYEQYF
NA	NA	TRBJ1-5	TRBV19	TGTGCCAGTAGTCTAGGGGTAGTACAGCCCCAGCATTTT	CASSLGVVQPQHF
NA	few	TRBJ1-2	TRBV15	TGTGCCACCAGCAGAGATAGGGGCAGGCCGCCATATGGCTACACCTTC	CATSRDRGRPPYGYTF
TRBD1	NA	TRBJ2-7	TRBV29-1	TGCAGCGCCGAAGGGGTAGTCCGGGACAGGGGTAACGAGCAGTACTTC	CSAEGVVRDRGNEQYF
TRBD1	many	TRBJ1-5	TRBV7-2	TGTGCCAGCAGCTTATGGGGACAGGGGAATCAGCCCCAGCATTTT	CASSLWGQGNQPQHF
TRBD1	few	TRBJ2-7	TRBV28	TGTGCCAGCAGTTTCCGGGACAGGGGCAACTCCTACGAGCAGTACTTC	CASSFRDRGNSYEQYF
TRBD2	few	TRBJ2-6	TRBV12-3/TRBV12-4	TGTGCCAGCAGTTTAATAGCGGGGGACTCTGGGGCCAACGTCCTGACTTTC	CASSLIAGDSGANVLTF
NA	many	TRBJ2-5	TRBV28	TGTGCCAGCAGTGGAGACATGAAAGAGACCCAGTACTTC	CASSGDMKETQYF
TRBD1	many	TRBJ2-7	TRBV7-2	TGTGCCAGCAGCCCAACCCCCTTGGACAGGGTGGAGAACGAGCAGTACTTC	CASSPTPLDRVENEQYF
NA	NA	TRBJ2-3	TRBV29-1	TGCAGCGTTGAAGACCAAATCACAGATACGCAGTATTTT	CSVEDQITDTQYF
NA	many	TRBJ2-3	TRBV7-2	TGTGCCAGCAGCTTAATAAGCACAGATACGCAGTATTTT	CASSLISTDTQYF
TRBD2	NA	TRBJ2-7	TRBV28	TGTGCCAGCAGTTCCCCCGGGAGGGGTGGTCGCGAGCAGTACTTC	CASSSPGRGGREQYF
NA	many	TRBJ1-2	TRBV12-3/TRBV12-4	TGTGCCAGCAGTTTGAACCGGTCAGGCTATGGCTACACCTTC	CASSLNRSGYGYTF
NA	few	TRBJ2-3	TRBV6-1	TGTGCCAGCAGTGAATGGGCAGATACGCAGTATTTT	CASSEWADTQYF
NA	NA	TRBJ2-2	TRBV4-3	TGCGCCAGCAGCCGAGAGAGAGGGGCCTGGGAGCTGTTTTTT	CASSRERGAWELFF
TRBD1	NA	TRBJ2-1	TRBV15	TGTGCCACCAGCAAGAGGACAGGCGCCAATGAGCAGTTCTTC	CATSKRTGANEQFF